The rows below give T cell receptor beta chains drawn from one sample of a study of T-cell reconstitution after alpha-beta-depleted transplantation in children. MiXCR, applied by TCRdb to the PCR reads, yields one record per CDR3 protein. The sample shows just over 950,000 distinct CDR3 sequences, 25% to 35% of them seen only once. Here the sequenced sample was PBMCs, mostly from graft donor cells, taken 360 days after TCRalphabeta/CD19-depleted stem cell transplant. The receptors shown here come from a boy in the first two years of life who had a stem cell transplant for SCID, so the T cells may come from the graft donor. The CDR3 runs from the conserved cysteine through the conserved F or W. D genes are given only for firm matches.

v_gene	d_gene	j_gene	CDR3aa
TRBV11-1	TRBD2	TRBJ2-5	CASSSLGLAGEETQYF
TRBV5-1	-	TRBJ2-5	CASSSGTQKETQYF
TRBV7-9	-	TRBJ1-5	CASSLDGGVQPQHF
TRBV20-1	-	TRBJ1-1	CSASKGKMTEAFF
TRBV27	-	TRBJ2-3	CASSFFREFADTQYF
TRBV5-1	TRBD2	TRBJ2-7	CASSFLAGGLETYEQYF
TRBV12-3/TRBV12-4	TRBD1	TRBJ1-6	CASSVGQGGRSSPLHF
TRBV12-3/TRBV12-4	TRBD1	TRBJ1-4	CASRQLFGTANEKLFF
TRBV5-1	-	TRBJ2-3	CASSLIGGPITDTQYF
TRBV5-1	TRBD2	TRBJ2-3	CASSSKTSGGITDTQYF
TRBV10-3	-	TRBJ2-1	CAISEYDTPGGNEQFF
TRBV6-5	-	TRBJ1-1	CASSYSTGTEAFF
TRBV2	TRBD2	TRBJ2-5	CASSALASGQETQYF
TRBV19	-	TRBJ2-5	CASSSRSSETQYF
TRBV5-1	TRBD1	TRBJ2-3	CASSHRDRGTDTQYF
TRBV9	-	TRBJ2-3	CASSVTPVADTQYF
TRBV4-2	-	TRBJ1-1	CASSLRDTPLEAFF
TRBV20-1	TRBD2	TRBJ2-5	CSARDWGGNQETQYF
TRBV15	-	TRBJ1-5	CATSREDSLNQPQHF
TRBV24-1	-	TRBJ2-5	CATSDPLGPGTDAAETQYF
TRBV6-5	TRBD1	TRBJ2-2	CASSYPQGAWNTGELFF
TRBV5-6	-	TRBJ1-5	CASRRTSLLNQPQHF
TRBV5-1	TRBD2	TRBJ2-5	CASSLALISGGFQETQYF
TRBV4-2	-	TRBJ2-3	CASSQDFGDGGRSDTQYF
TRBV4-3	TRBD1	TRBJ2-7	CASSHRQGRAYEQYF
TRBV12-3/TRBV12-4	TRBD1	TRBJ2-7	CASSRGQTYEQYF
TRBV6-2/TRBV6-3	-	TRBJ2-1	CASSYPAGGVGNEQFF
TRBV6-5	TRBD2	TRBJ2-1	CASSLTTSGLIEQFF
TRBV28	TRBD1	TRBJ1-3	CASSSQTGDGNTIYF
TRBV27	TRBD2	TRBJ2-1	CASSHGTSGHNEQFF
TRBV5-1	TRBD1	TRBJ2-2	CASSSLPTGQGDTGELFF
TRBV20-1	-	TRBJ2-3	CSAGGSGRTSTDTQYF
TRBV12-3/TRBV12-4	-	TRBJ2-1	CASSFLGRVSEQFF
TRBV9	TRBD1	TRBJ1-1	CASGRGIITEAFF
TRBV5-1	-	TRBJ2-5	CASGRTWGKETQYF
TRBV5-5	-	TRBJ2-5	CASSLTGFGQQETQYF
TRBV12-3/TRBV12-4	-	TRBJ2-7	CASSPGLRERAYEQYF
TRBV5-8	TRBD2	TRBJ2-5	CASSSGLAGVQETQYF